This section outlines one T cell receptor (beta chain) sequence together with its context. Reverse transcription of roughly 0.5 to 1 ug RNA was performed with random hexamers. TCRdb re-called the immunoSEQ multiplex PCR reads with MiXCR, one entry per CDR3 protein. Here the sample spans tens of thousands of distinct CDR3 sequences, 94% being singletons. This specimen belongs to a study of CD8 T cells in Susac syndrome. The CDR3 extends over 17 amino acids. V shed 6 bases and J shed 7 bases, with 22 bases lying between them. Germline lookup yields CDR1 MNHEY and CDR2 SMNVEV (reference sequence). The receptor's source is a human donor with Susac syndrome. Sequencing was done on a sample of CD8+ T cells from PBMCs. The chain joins TRBV27 to TRBJ1-6, with D unresolved. The CDR3 bases are TGTGCCAGCAGCCCACCTTACGACACCACCGGCAATTCACCCCTCCACTTT. It encodes CASSPPYDTTGNSPLHF.